This T cell receptor (beta chain) is from a study of T-cell reconstitution after alpha-beta-depleted transplantation in children. General study results and limits: Where alpha-beta T cells came from about two months after transplant was reportedly several hundred expanded graft clones.

Unique molecular identifiers were used to barcode this TCRbeta library. TCRdb re-called the PCR reads with MiXCR, one entry per CDR3 protein. The sample lists hundreds of thousands of distinct CDR3 sequences; 15% to 20% were seen once. In this sample, this clonotype turned up a few times. Its matching antigen is unknown. V lost 8 bases, J lost 1 base, and 7 bases stayed unmatched. Germline V lookup: CDR1 GTSNPN, CDR2 SVGIG (reference sequence). CDR3 length: 13 amino acids. The material was PBMCs, mostly from graft donor cells, obtained 360 days after TCRalphabeta/CD19-depleted stem cell transplant. The V call is TRBV30, the J call TRBJ2-5; 7 bases line up with TRBD1. The receptor was isolated from a male patient aged 2 to 9 who had a stem cell transplant for acute lymphoblastic leukemia, so the T cells may come from the graft donor. The CDR3 nucleotides are TGTGCCCTTCGGGACAGACCCCAAGAGACCCAGTACTTC. It encodes CALRDRPQETQYF.